Shown below are 7 T cell receptor beta chains from a single sample sequenced in a study of blood T cell repertoires in COVID-19 (dated by TCRdb to about 2020). The library came from the immunoSEQ multiplex PCR assay. The table comes from immuneACCESS by way of TCRdb, which keeps in-frame sequences with V and J called. Part of the clones is missing from these tables; in studies checked, under half for an unresolved V gene and the rest for unknown reasons. This sample has hundreds of thousands of clones in its table, and 85% to 90% of those were observed once. The leading ten clones occupy around 4% of the sample. Sequencing used PBMCs or T cells enriched from blood (not recorded which). The origin of the receptors is a man aged 30 to 45 who had recovered from COVID-19.

V and J are TRBV28 and TRBJ2-5, with D possibly TRBD1 on 5 matching bases. CDR3 length: 12 residues. Trimming stripped 2 bases from V and 7 bases from J, with 8 bases between. CDR1 and CDR2 (germline): MDHEN, SYDVKM. DNA for the CDR3: TGTGCCAGCAGTTTAGGACACGGGACCCAGTACTTC. Its translation: CASSLGHGTQYF.

This chain links TRBV15 with TRBJ2-1, with D possibly matching TRBD2 (5 bases). Germline V gene lookup returns CDR1 LNHNV and CDR2 YYDKDF (reference sequence). The CDR3 extends over 15 amino acids. With 1 base removed from V and 2 bases from J, the gap between germline ends came to 9 bases. CDR3 protein: CATSRGAGTYNEQFF. In nucleotides, the CDR3 is TGTGCCACCAGCAGAGGTGCGGGCACCTACAATGAGCAGTTCTTC.

The CDR3 here is CASSAGTDTGELFF. CDR3 sequence (DNA): TGCGCCAGCAGCGCTGGGACAGACACCGGGGAGCTGTTTTTT. V gene TRBV5-1 combines with J gene TRBJ2-2; 7 nucleotides align to TRBD1. The J segment lost 3 bases and the V segment lost 4 bases, leaving 3 bases of the junction unmatched. The CDR3 is 14 residues long. Germline CDR1 reads SGHRS; CDR2 reads YFSETQ.

The rearrangement joins TRBV4-1 to TRBJ2-1; 15 positions match TRBD2. CDR1 is MGHRA and CDR2 is YSYEKL in the germline V gene. This CDR3 is built from 16 residues. V trimming: 3 bases; J trimming: 10 bases; junction bases outside the gene matches: 7. CDR3 region: CASSHRTSGGAGEQFF. DNA of the CDR3: TGCGCCAGCAGCCACCGGACTAGCGGGGGGGCAGGGGAGCAGTTCTTC.

This clone came up once. The CDR3 sequence: CASSPIAETYNEQFF. For the CDR3, the DNA is TGCGCCAGCAGTCCAATAGCGGAAACCTACAATGAGCAGTTCTTC. This chain links TRBV5-1 with TRBJ2-1; D perhaps matches TRBD2 (6 bases). V lost 5 bases and J 2 bases, leaving 14 bases between the germline ends. The CDR3 runs 15 residues. Germline V gives CDR1 SGHRS, CDR2 YFSETQ.

The chain uses TRBV27 and TRBJ2-7; 9 nucleotides match TRBD1. The CDR3 runs 14 residues. The junction had 3 bases not matched to a gene; V was cut back by 4 bases and J by 2 bases. Germline V gene sequence: CDR1 MNHEY, CDR2 SMNVEV (reference sequence). CDR3 protein: CASSSGQGPYEQYF. The CDR3 DNA reads TGTGCCAGCAGTTCGGGACAGGGACCCTACGAGCAGTACTTC.

CDR3 in amino acids: CASSFGRWGRPNTEAFF. CDR3 nucleotide sequence: TGTGCCAGCAGTTTTGGACGATGGGGCAGGCCGAACACTGAAGCTTTCTTT. The chain combines TRBV28 with TRBJ1-1, with TRBD1 as a possible D gene (5 bases). The germline V and J ends were trimmed by 3 bases and 1 base, with 18 bases remaining between them. CDR3 length equals 17 residues. Germline CDR1 is MDHEN and CDR2 is SYDVKM.